Listed below are T cell receptor beta chains from one sample, sequenced in a study of T-cell reconstitution after alpha-beta-depleted transplantation in children. TCRdb analysed the PCR reads with MiXCR anew, one entry per CDR3 protein. The sample lists about 540,000 distinct CDR3 sequences, 15% to 20% occurring once. Material: PBMCs from the stem cell graft donor, obtained from the stem cell graft. Every receptor here comes from a human donor who donated a stem cell graft to a child with acute lymphoblastic leukemia. Both conserved end residues are part of each CDR3. Each record gives: V gene, D gene, clone size, J gene, CDR3 DNA, CDR3 protein. D genes are given only for firm matches. For some rows the clone size is stated as once, few or many, or as a class when expanded; others skip it.

TRBV27	.	once	TRBJ2-1	TGTGCCAGCAGTTTGGGTGTCGGTAGCGTGGGCAATGAGCAGTTCTTC	CASSLGVGSVGNEQFF
TRBV7-2	TRBD2	.	TRBJ2-1	TGTGCCAGCCGCGTGCTTGGCGGGAGGGCCAACTACAATGAGCAGTTCTTC	CASRVLGGRANYNEQFF
TRBV5-1	.	.	TRBJ1-1	TGCGCCAGCAGCGCGATCCCCGGGGACACTGAAGCTTTCTTT	CASSAIPGDTEAFF
TRBV20-1	TRBD1	.	TRBJ2-7	TGCTGTGCTCTTCCGGGACAGAGCTCCTACGAGCAGTACTTC	CCALPGQSSYEQYF
TRBV20-1	TRBD2	few	TRBJ2-2	TGCAGTGCTAGAGATACTAGCGGCTACACCGGGGAGCTGTTTTTT	CSARDTSGYTGELFF
TRBV30	TRBD2	.	TRBJ2-7	TGTGCCTGGACTAGCGGAGCATACGAGCAGTACTTC	CAWTSGAYEQYF
TRBV11-2	.	few	TRBJ2-5	TGTGCCAGCAGCTTAGATCTGCTCAGGGGACTTGCGGAGACCCAGTACTTC	CASSLDLLRGLAETQYF
TRBV4-1	.	few	TRBJ2-7	TGCGCCAGCAGCCAAACCCTGGGTGGGGGGATCTACGAGCAGTACTTC	CASSQTLGGGIYEQYF
TRBV27	.	.	TRBJ1-1	TGTGCCAGCAGTTTAGGAGGCATGTGGGGAGTAAACACTGAAGCTTTCTTT	CASSLGGMWGVNTEAFF
TRBV18	TRBD2	many	TRBJ2-7	TGTGCCAGCTCATCGACTAGCGGGAGCTACGAGCAGTACTTC	CASSSTSGSYEQYF
TRBV9	.	few	TRBJ2-1	TGTGCCAGCAGCACCTCCACCGGGACTGCGTCCTACAATGAGCAGTTCTTC	CASSTSTGTASYNEQFF
TRBV15	.	few	TRBJ2-7	TGTGCCACCAGCAGAGACCTTTACGAGCAGTACTTC	CATSRDLYEQYF
TRBV27	TRBD1	many	TRBJ1-1	TGTGCCAGCAGTTCGGGACAGGGCCACACTGAAGCTTTCTTT	CASSSGQGHTEAFF
TRBV2	TRBD1	few	TRBJ2-7	TGTGCCAGCAGTGTCGACAGGGTGTACGAGCAGTACTTC	CASSVDRVYEQYF
TRBV5-1	.	few	TRBJ1-4	TGCGCCAGCAGCTCGAACCCCCCTAATGAAAAACTGTTTTTT	CASSSNPPNEKLFF
TRBV6-1	TRBD1	few	TRBJ1-1	TGTGCCAGCCACCTGGGGGGGACAGGCGCTTTCTTT	CASHLGGTGAFF
TRBV7-9	.	few	TRBJ1-4	TGTGCCAGCAGCGGAGGGATCTCTTCAACTAATGAAAAACTGTTTTTT	CASSGGISSTNEKLFF
TRBV7-6	.	few	TRBJ2-2	TGTGCCAGCAGCCGCCGGGACCTTAACACCGGGGAGCTGTTTTTT	CASSRRDLNTGELFF
TRBV29-1	TRBD1	.	TRBJ2-7	TGCAGCGTATTCACCGGGACAGGGAACTACGAGCAGTACTTC	CSVFTGTGNYEQYF
TRBV5-1	TRBD1	few	TRBJ2-6	TGCGCCAGCAGCCGGCTACAGGGGGCAGGTTCCGGGGCCAACGTCCTGACTTTC	CASSRLQGAGSGANVLTF
TRBV19	.	few	TRBJ2-6	TGTGCCAGTAGTATACTCCAGAGCTCTGGGGCCAACGTCCTGACTTTC	CASSILQSSGANVLTF
TRBV18	.	.	TRBJ2-3	TGTGCCAGCTCCCGGACAGCTAGCGATACGCAGTATTTT	CASSRTASDTQYF
TRBV20-1	.	few	TRBJ1-2	TGCAGTGCGAACGCCCAGCAAGGCTACACCTTC	CSANAQQGYTF
TRBV20-1	TRBD2	few	TRBJ2-7	TGCAGTGCTAGAGAAAATATCGGGACTAGCATTCTCTACGAGCAGTACTTC	CSARENIGTSILYEQYF
TRBV6-5	.	.	TRBJ1-1	TGTGCCAGCAGTTCCCGTGGGGGGCACACTGAAGCTTTCTTT	CASSSRGGHTEAFF
TRBV5-1	TRBD2	few	TRBJ2-3	TGCGCCAGCAGCTCCCGACTAGCGGGAGGCGCAGATACGCAGTATTTT	CASSSRLAGGADTQYF
TRBV10-2	.	few	TRBJ2-7	TGCGCCAGCAGTGAGTCGGCTAGTCCCGAGCAGTACTTC	CASSESASPEQYF
TRBV12-3/TRBV12-4	.	.	TRBJ1-1	TGTGCCAGCAGCCCTTTTGGGGGTGACACTGAAGCTTTCTTT	CASSPFGGDTEAFF
TRBV12-3/TRBV12-4	TRBD2	.	TRBJ2-7	TGTGCCAGCAGTTTGGGAGCCCGGGAGGGATTCTACGAGCAGTACTTC	CASSLGAREGFYEQYF
TRBV27	.	.	TRBJ2-2	TGTGCCAGCAGTCCGGGACTTTACACCGGGGAGCTGTTTTTT	CASSPGLYTGELFF
TRBV29-1	.	.	TRBJ1-3	TGCAGCGTGGAGGGTATGGAGAGAAACACCATATATTTT	CSVEGMERNTIYF
TRBV5-6	.	many	TRBJ2-7	TGTGCCAGCAGCTTCCGGCCATCCTACGAGCAGTACTTC	CASSFRPSYEQYF